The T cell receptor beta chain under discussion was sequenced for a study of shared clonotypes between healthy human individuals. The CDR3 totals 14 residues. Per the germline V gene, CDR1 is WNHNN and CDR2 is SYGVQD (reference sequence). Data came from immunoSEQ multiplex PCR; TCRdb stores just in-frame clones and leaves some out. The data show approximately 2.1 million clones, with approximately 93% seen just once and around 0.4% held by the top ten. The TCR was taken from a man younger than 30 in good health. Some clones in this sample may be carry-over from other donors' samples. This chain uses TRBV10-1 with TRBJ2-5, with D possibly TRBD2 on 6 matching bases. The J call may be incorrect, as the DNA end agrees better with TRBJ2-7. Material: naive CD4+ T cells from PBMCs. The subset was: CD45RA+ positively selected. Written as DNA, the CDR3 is TGCGCCAGCAGTAGCACCGGGGGATCCTACGAGCAGTACTTC. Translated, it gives CASSSTGGSYEQYF.